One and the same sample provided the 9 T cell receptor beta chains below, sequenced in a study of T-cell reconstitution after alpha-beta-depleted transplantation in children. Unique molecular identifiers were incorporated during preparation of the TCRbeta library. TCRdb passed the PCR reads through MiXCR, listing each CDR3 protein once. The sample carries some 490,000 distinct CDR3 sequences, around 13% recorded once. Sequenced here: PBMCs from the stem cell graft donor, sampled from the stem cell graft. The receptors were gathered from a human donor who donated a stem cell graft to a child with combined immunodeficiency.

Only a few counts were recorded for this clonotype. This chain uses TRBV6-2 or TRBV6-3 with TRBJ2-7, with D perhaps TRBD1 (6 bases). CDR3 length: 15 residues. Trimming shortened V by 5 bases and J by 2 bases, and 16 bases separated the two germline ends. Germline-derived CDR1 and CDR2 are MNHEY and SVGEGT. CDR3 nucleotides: TGTGCCAGCAGTATGAACAGGGCGAATACCTACGAGCAGTACTTC. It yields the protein CASSMNRANTYEQYF.

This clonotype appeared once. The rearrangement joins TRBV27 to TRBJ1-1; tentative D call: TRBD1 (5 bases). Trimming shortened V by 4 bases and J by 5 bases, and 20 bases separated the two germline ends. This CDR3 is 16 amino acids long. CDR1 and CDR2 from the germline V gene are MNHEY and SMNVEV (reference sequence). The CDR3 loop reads CASSSDGGSSGTEAFF. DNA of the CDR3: TGTGCCAGCAGTTCCGATGGGGGGTCCAGCGGAACTGAAGCTTTCTTT.

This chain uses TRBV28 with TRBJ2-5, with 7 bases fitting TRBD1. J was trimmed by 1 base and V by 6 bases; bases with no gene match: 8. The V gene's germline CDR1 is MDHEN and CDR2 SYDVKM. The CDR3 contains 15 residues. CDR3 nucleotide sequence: TGTGCCAGCAGACCCCCAGGGGGAATCCAAGAGACCCAGTACTTC. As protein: CASRPPGGIQETQYF. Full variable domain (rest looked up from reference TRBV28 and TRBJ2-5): DVKVTQSSRYLVKRTGEKVFLECVQDMDHENMFWYRQDPGLGLRLIYFSYDVKMKEKGDIPEGYSVSREKKERFSLILESASTNQTSMYLCASRPPGGIQETQYFGPGTRLLVL.

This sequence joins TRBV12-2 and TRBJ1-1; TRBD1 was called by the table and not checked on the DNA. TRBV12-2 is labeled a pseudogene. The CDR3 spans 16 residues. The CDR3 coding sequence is TGTGCAAGTAGCATCGCCCCCCGCCGACTGAACACTGAAGCTTTCTTT. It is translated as CASSIAPRRLNTEAFF.

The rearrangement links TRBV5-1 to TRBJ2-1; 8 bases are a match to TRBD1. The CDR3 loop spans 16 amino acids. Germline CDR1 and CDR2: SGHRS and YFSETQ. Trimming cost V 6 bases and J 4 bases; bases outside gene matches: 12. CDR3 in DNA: TGCGCCAGCACCCTAAGCCGGGACAGGCCTTACAATGAGCAGTTCTTC. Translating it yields CASTLSRDRPYNEQFF.

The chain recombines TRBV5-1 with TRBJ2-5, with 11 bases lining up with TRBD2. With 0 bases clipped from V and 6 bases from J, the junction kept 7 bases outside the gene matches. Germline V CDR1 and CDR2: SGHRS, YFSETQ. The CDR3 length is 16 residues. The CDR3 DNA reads TGCGCCAGCAGCTTGGGGGCGGCTAGCGGGGGGAAGACCCAGTACTTC. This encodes CASSLGAASGGKTQYF. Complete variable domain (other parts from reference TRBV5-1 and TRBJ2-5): KAGVTQTPRYLIKTRGQQVTLSCSPISGHRSVSWYQQTPGQGLQFLFEYFSETQRNKGNFPGRFSGRQFSNSRSEMNVSTLELGDSALYLCASSLGAASGGKTQYFGPGTRLLVL.

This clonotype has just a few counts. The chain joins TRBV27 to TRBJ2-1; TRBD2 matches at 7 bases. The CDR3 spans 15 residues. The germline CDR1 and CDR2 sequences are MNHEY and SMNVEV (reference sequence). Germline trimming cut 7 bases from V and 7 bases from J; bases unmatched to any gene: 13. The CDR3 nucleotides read TGTGCCAGCACCCTTGGGGGGGGGGTAAAGAATGAGCAGTTCTTC. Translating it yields CASTLGGGVKNEQFF.

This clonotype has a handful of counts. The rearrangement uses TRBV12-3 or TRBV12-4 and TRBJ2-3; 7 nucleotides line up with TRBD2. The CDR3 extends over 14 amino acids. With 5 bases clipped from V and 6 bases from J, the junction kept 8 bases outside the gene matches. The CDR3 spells CASSGLVRLDTQYF. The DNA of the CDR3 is TGTGCCAGCAGTGGACTAGTCCGGTTGGATACGCAGTATTTT.

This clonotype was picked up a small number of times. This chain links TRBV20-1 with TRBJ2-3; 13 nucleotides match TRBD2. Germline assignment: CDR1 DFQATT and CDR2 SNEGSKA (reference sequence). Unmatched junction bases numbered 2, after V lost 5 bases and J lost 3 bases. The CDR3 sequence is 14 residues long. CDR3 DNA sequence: TGCAGTGCTGGACTAGCGGGAGTAACAGATACGCAGTATTTT. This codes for CSAGLAGVTDTQYF.